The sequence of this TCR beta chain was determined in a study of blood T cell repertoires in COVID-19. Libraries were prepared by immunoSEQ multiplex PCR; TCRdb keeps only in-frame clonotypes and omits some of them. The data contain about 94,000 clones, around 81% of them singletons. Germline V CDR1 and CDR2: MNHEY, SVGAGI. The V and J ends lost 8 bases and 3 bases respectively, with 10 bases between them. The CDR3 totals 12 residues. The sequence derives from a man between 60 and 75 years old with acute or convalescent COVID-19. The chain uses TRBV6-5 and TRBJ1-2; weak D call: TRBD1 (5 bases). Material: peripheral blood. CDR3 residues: CASDGHYYGYTF. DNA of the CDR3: TGTGCCAGCGACGGACATTACTATGGCTACACCTTC.